This TCR beta chain stems from a study of shared clonotypes between healthy human individuals. This CDR3 has 14 amino acids. The germline gives CDR1 SGDLS, CDR2 YYNGEE. V was trimmed by 5 bases and J by 5 bases, leaving 14 bases between them. Libraries were prepared by immunoSEQ multiplex PCR; TCRdb keeps only in-frame clonotypes and omits some of them. The data contain some 500,000 clones, approximately 79% of them singletons. The receptor's source is a woman in her 40s in good health. Some clones in this sample may be carry-over from other donors' samples. The sample was PBMCs. This chain connects TRBV9 to TRBJ2-4; D not certain. This chain's CDR3 is CASSPTIVENIQYF. The DNA of the CDR3 is TGTGCCAGCAGTCCCACCATCGTCGAAAACATTCAGTACTTC.